This is a list of T cell receptor beta chains from one sample in a study of T cell repertoires in cytomegalovirus infection. TCRdb used MiXCR to reprocess the reads, holding one entry per CDR3 protein. There are some 600,000 distinct CDR3 sequences in the sample; approximately 25% occur only once, and 7% to 9% lies in the top ten. The sequenced material came from CD8+ T cells from PBMCs. The receptors stem from a human donor in good health (CMV status not recorded). Some clones in this sample may be carry-over from other donors' samples. CDR3s include the opening cysteine and the closing phenylalanine or tryptophan. A D gene is named only where the DNA matches it firmly. Some rows mark clone size as missing; the rest say once, few, many or name a class of expanded clone.

V,size,J,D,CDR3,DNA
TRBV28,-,TRBJ2-5,-,CASSYRTRQETQYF,TGTGCCAGCAGTTATCGGACTCGCCAAGAGACCCAGTACTTC
TRBV20-1,-,TRBJ1-5,-,CSARDWGGDNQPQHF,TGCAGTGCTAGAGATTGGGGGGGAGACAATCAGCCCCAGCATTTT
TRBV20-1,few,TRBJ1-1,-,CSARDRTVEAFF,TGCAGTGCTAGAGATAGGACCGTTGAAGCTTTCTTT
TRBV6-1,few,TRBJ2-1,TRBD2,CASRERPGLAGEHEQFF,TGTGCCAGCAGAGAGAGACCGGGACTAGCGGGGGAGCATGAGCAGTTCTTC
TRBV6-2/TRBV6-3,few,TRBJ2-3,-,CASSHSWTDTQYF,TGTGCCAGCAGCCACTCATGGACAGATACGCAGTATTTT
TRBV10-3,many,TRBJ2-5,-,CAISEWDSTAGTQYF,TGTGCCATCAGTGAGTGGGACAGTACAGCGGGGACCCAGTACTTC
TRBV6-1,-,TRBJ2-2,-,CASSVTYTRAQNTGELFF,TGTGCCAGCAGTGTTACGTATACTAGGGCTCAAAACACCGGGGAGCTGTTTTTT
TRBV12-5,many,TRBJ1-2,-,CASGFRLNPGISTVIGPNYGYTF,TGTGCTAGTGGTTTTAGGTTGAACCCCGGGATTAGTACCGTTATAGGCCCTAACTATGGCTACACCTTC
TRBV7-2,many,TRBJ2-3,-,CASSLPAGASDTQYF,TGTGCCAGCAGCCTCCCAGCCGGGGCGTCCGATACGCAGTATTTT
TRBV10-3,few,TRBJ2-2,-,CAISGKGTGELFF,TGTGCCATCAGTGGTAAGGGCACCGGGGAGCTGTTTTTT
TRBV29-1,-,TRBJ2-1,TRBD2,CSVAQRGGNEQFF,TGCAGCGTTGCCCAGCGGGGAGGTAATGAGCAGTTCTTC
TRBV14,-,TRBJ2-2,-,CASSQGLIAPGELFF,TGTGCCAGCAGCCAAGGACTAATAGCCCCCGGGGAGCTGTTTTTT
TRBV24-1,few,TRBJ2-1,-,CATSDWGNSYNEQFF,TGTGCCACCAGTGATTGGGGTAACTCCTACAATGAGCAGTTCTTC
TRBV20-1,-,TRBJ2-3,TRBD2,CSARDGLAGGWDTDTQYF,TGCAGTGCTAGAGATGGACTAGCGGGGGGGTGGGACACAGATACGCAGTATTTT
TRBV6-2/TRBV6-3,few,TRBJ2-3,TRBD2,CASIGLAGPTDTQYF,TGTGCCAGCATCGGACTAGCGGGACCCACAGATACGCAGTATTTT
TRBV20-1,few,TRBJ2-1,-,CSASDSTLFIKQFF,TGCAGTGCTAGTGACTCCACCCTCTTCATTAAGCAGTTCTTC
TRBV7-3,few,TRBJ1-2,-,CAMRTDRPYGYTF,TGTGCCATGCGGACGGACCGGCCCTATGGCTACACCTTC
TRBV6-6,few,TRBJ1-3,-,CASCCLDPGGNTIYF,TGTGCCAGCTGTTGCTTAGACCCAGGGGGAAACACCATATATTTT
TRBV20-1,-,TRBJ1-1,-,CSAEGEFRAEAFF,TGCAGTGCCGAGGGAGAGTTTAGAGCTGAAGCTTTCTTT
TRBV7-2,many,TRBJ1-5,-,CASSLALGGNHQPQHF,TGTGCCAGCAGCTTAGCGCTAGGGGGGAATCATCAGCCCCAGCATTTT
TRBV5-1,few,TRBJ2-1,TRBD2,CASSLALGGGYNEQFF,TGCGCCAGCAGCTTGGCCCTGGGGGGAGGGTACAATGAGCAGTTCTTC
TRBV19,-,TRBJ1-1,-,CASSITETFSEAFF,TGTGCCAGTAGTATCACGGAGACCTTTTCTGAAGCTTTCTTT
TRBV5-1,many,TRBJ2-1,-,CASSLGPGSYNEQFF,TGCGCCAGCAGCTTGGGACCCGGGTCCTACAATGAGCAGTTCTTC
TRBV5-4,few,TRBJ2-1,TRBD1,CASSPPRDRVYNEQFF,TGTGCCAGCAGCCCTCCTCGGGACAGGGTCTACAATGAGCAGTTCTTC
TRBV2,-,TRBJ2-2,-,CASSETGGTFTGELFF,TGTGCCAGCAGTGAAACCGGCGGAACTTTCACCGGGGAGCTGTTTTTT
TRBV7-2,many,TRBJ2-3,-,CASILTDTQYF,TGTGCCAGCATCCTCACAGATACGCAGTATTTT
TRBV28,few,TRBJ1-1,-,CASSLLSYATAGTEAFF,TGTGCCAGCAGTTTATTATCCTACGCGACAGCAGGCACTGAAGCTTTCTTT
TRBV7-9,-,TRBJ2-3,TRBD2,CASSLADGGGNTDTQYF,TGTGCCAGCAGCTTAGCGGACGGCGGGGGGAACACAGATACGCAGTATTTT
TRBV10-3,many,TRBJ2-2,-,CAISESGGAGELFF,TGTGCCATCAGTGAGTCGGGGGGAGCCGGGGAGCTGTTTTTT
TRBV7-9,few,TRBJ1-5,-,CASSLGTAVTGNQPQHF,TGTGCCAGCAGCTTAGGGACAGCCGTTACGGGCAATCAGCCCCAGCATTTT
TRBV27,many,TRBJ1-2,-,CASSQQGPYGYTF,TGTGCCAGCAGTCAACAGGGACCCTATGGCTACACCTTC
TRBV6-5,few,TRBJ2-3,TRBD2,CASCAGSGGVPDTQYF,TGTGCCAGCTGTGCCGGTAGCGGGGGGGTTCCAGATACGCAGTATTTT
TRBV20-1,-,TRBJ1-6,-,CSARDLQHSYNSPLHF,TGCAGTGCTAGAGACTTACAGCACTCCTATAATTCACCCCTCCACTTT
TRBV27,few,TRBJ2-1,-,CAIGGTGSYNEQFF,TGTGCCATCGGAGGGACCGGCTCATACAATGAGCAGTTCTTC
TRBV2,-,TRBJ2-2,-,CANSDRGRGYTGELFF,TGTGCCAACAGTGATCGCGGGCGTGGGTACACCGGGGAGCTGTTTTTT
TRBV12-3/TRBV12-4,few,TRBJ1-1,-,CASSPGRIGTEAFF,TGTGCCAGCAGCCCCGGACGGATAGGGACTGAAGCTTTCTTT
TRBV2,-,TRBJ1-4,-,CASSGRFATNEKLFF,TGTGCCAGCAGTGGGAGGTTCGCAACTAATGAAAAACTGTTTTTT
TRBV7-8,-,TRBJ1-5,TRBD1,CASSLAQKIQGNQPQHF,TGTGCCAGCAGCTTAGCGCAAAAAATACAGGGGAATCAGCCCCAGCATTTT
TRBV25-1,-,TRBJ1-2,TRBD1,CASSDMTGGDGYTF,TGTGCCAGCAGTGATATGACAGGGGGCGACGGCTACACCTTC
TRBV7-6,many,TRBJ1-6,-,CASSPLTWESNSPLHF,TGTGCCAGCAGCCCCCTAACATGGGAGAGTAATTCACCCCTCCACTTT
TRBV7-2,-,TRBJ2-1,-,CASSLNRRWNEQFF,TGTGCCAGCAGCTTAAACCGGCGGTGGAATGAGCAGTTCTTC
TRBV6-2/TRBV6-3,-,TRBJ1-1,-,CASSYTADTYTEAFF,TGTGCCAGCAGTTACACCGCGGACACATACACTGAAGCTTTCTTT